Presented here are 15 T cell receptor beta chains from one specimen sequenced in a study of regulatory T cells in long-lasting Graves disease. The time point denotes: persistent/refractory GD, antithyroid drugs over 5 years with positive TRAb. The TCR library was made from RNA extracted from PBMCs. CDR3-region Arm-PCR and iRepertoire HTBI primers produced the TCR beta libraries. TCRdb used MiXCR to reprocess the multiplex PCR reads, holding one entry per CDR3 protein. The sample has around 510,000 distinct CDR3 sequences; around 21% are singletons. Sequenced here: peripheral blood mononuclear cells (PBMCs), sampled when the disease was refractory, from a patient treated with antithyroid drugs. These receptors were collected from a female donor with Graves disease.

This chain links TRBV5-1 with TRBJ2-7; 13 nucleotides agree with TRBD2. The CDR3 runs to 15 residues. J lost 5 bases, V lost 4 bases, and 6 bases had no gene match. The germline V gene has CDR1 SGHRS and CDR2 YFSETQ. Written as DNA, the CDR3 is TGCGCCAGCAGCCCACTAGCGGGAGGGTTGAACGAGCAGTACTTC. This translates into CASSPLAGGLNEQYF. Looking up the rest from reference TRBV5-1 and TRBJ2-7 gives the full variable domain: KAGVTQTPRYLIKTRGQQVTLSCSPISGHRSVSWYQQTPGQGLQFLFEYFSETQRNKGNFPGRFSGRQFSNSRSEMNVSTLELGDSALYLCASSPLAGGLNEQYFGPGTRLTVT.

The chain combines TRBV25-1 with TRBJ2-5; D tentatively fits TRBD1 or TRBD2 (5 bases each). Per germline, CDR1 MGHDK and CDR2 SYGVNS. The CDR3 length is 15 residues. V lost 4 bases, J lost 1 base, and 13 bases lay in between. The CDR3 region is CASSGWDGPQETQYF. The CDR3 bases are TGTGCCAGCAGTGGATGGGACGGACCCCAAGAGACCCAGTACTTC. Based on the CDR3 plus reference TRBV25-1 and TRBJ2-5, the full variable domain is EADIYQTPRYLVIGTGKKITLECSQTMGHDKMYWYQQDPGMELHLIHYSYGVNSTEKGDLSSESTVSRIRTEHFPLTLESARPSHTSQYLCASSGWDGPQETQYFGPGTRLLVL.

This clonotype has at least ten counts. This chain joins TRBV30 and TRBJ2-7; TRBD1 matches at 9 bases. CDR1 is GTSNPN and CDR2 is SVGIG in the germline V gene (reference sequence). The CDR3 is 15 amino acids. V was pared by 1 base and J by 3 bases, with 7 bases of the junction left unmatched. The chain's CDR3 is CAWSDTWTGVYEQYF. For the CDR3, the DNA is TGTGCCTGGAGTGACACTTGGACAGGGGTCTACGAGCAGTACTTC.

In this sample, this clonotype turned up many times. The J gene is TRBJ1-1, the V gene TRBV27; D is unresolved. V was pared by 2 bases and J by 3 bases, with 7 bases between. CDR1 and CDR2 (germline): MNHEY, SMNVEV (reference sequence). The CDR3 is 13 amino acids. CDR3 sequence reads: CASSLSVYTEAFF. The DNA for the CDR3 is TGTGCCAGCAGTTTAAGTGTGTACACTGAAGCTTTCTTT.

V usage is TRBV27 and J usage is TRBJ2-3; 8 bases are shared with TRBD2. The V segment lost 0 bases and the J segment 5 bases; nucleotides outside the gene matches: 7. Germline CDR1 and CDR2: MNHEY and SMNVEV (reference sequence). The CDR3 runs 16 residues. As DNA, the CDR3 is TGTGCCAGCAGTTTATCGAATGCGGGGGGCAAAGATACGCAGTATTTT. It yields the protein CASSLSNAGGKDTQYF.

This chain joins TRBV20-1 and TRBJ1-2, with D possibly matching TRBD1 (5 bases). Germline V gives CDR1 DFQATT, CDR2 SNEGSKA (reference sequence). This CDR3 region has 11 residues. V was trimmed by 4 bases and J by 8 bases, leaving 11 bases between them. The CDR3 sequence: CSAIFRGGYTF. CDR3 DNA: TGCAGTGCTATTTTTCGGGGGGGCTACACCTTC.

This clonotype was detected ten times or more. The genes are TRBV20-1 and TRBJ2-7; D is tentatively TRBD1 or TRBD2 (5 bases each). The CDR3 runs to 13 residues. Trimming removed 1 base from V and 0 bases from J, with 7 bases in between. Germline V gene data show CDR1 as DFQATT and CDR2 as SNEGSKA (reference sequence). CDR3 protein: CSARVRGSYEQYF. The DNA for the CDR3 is TGCAGTGCTAGAGTGAGGGGCTCCTACGAGCAGTACTTC.

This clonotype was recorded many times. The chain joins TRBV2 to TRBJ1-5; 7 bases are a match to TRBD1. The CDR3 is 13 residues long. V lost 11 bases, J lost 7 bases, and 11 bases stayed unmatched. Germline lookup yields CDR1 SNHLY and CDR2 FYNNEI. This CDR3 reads CASNGQDGQPQHF. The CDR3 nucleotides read TGTGCCTCAAACGGACAGGATGGACAGCCCCAGCATTTT.

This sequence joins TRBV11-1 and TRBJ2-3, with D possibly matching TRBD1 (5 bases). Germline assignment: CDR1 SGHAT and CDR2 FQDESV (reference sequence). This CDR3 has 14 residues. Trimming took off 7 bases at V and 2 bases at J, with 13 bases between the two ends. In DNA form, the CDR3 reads TGTGCCAGCATGTGGGGCCCATTCACAGATACGCAGTATTTT. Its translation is CASMWGPFTDTQYF.

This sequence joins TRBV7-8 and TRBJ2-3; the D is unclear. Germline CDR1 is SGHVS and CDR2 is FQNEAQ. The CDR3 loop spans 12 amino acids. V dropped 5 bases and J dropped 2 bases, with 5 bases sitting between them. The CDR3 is CASSPVTDTQYF. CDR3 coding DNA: TGTGCCAGCAGCCCGGTCACAGATACGCAGTATTTT.

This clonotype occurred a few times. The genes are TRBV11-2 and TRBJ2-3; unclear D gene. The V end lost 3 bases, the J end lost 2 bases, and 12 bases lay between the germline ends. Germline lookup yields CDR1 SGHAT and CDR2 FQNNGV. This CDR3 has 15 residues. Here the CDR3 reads CASSLAERITDTQYF. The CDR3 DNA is TGTGCCAGCAGCTTGGCGGAGAGAATCACAGATACGCAGTATTTT.

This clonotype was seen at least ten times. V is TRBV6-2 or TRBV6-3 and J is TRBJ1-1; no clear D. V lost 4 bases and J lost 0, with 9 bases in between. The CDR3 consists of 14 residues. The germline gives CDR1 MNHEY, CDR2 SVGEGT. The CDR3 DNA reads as TGTGCCAGCAGTTTGCAGGAGCTGAACACTGAAGCTTTCTTT. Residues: CASSLQELNTEAFF.

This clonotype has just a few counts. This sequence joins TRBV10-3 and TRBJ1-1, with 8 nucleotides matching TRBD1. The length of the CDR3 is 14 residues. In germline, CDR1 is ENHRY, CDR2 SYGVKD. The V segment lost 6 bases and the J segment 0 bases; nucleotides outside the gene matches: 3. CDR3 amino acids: CAIRRDRMNTEAFF. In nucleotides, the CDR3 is TGTGCCATCAGGAGGGACAGGATGAACACTGAAGCTTTCTTT.

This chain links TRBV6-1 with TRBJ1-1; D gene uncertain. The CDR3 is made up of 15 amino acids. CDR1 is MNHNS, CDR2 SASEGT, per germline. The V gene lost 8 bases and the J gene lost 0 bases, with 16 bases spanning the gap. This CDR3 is CASSFHSLLNTEAFF. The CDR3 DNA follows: TGTGCCAGCTCGTTTCATAGTTTATTGAACACTGAAGCTTTCTTT.

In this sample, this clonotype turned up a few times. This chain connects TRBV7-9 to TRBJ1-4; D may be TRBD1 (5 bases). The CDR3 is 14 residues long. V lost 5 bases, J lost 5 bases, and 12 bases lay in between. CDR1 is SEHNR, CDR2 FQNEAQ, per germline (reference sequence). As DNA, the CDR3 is TGTGCCAGCAGCCCGGGACGGATAAATGAAAAACTGTTTTTT. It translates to CASSPGRINEKLFF.